A selection of T cell receptor beta chains follows, all from one sample in a study of OX40 agonist ivuxolimab in advanced cancers. Repertoires were generated with immunoSEQ multiplex PCR, while TCRdb's copy carries only in-frame clones and drops some. The sample carries fewer than 60,000 clones, about 85% recorded once. The specimen was CD4+ or CD8+ T cells sorted from blood, collected in a trial of the OX40 agonist ivuxolimab. The receptors were gathered from an adult with an advanced solid tumor such as melanoma, head and neck, liver or kidney cancer. The CDR3 runs from the conserved cysteine through the conserved F or W. The order of the fields is clone size, J gene, V gene, D gene, CDR3 protein, CDR3 DNA. The D gene is left open where the match is weak. Not every row has a clone size; where given, it reads once, few, many or a size class.

abundance: -; j_gene: TRBJ1-1; v_gene: TRBV27; d_gene: -; CDR3aa: CASSLSVVFEDTEAFF; CDR3nt: TGTGCCAGCAGTTTATCAGTTGTGTTTGAGGACACTGAAGCTTTCTTT
abundance: -; j_gene: TRBJ2-7; v_gene: TRBV11-2; d_gene: TRBD2; CDR3aa: CASSRAAGDFYEQYF; CDR3nt: TGTGCCAGCAGCCGGGCGGCGGGGGACTTCTACGAGCAGTACTTC
abundance: -; j_gene: TRBJ1-1; v_gene: TRBV7-9; d_gene: -; CDR3aa: CASSAPIGAEAFF; CDR3nt: TGTGCCAGCAGCGCCCCGATAGGCGCTGAAGCTTTCTTT
abundance: -; j_gene: TRBJ1-1; v_gene: TRBV5-1; d_gene: -; CDR3aa: CASSSGRGDEAFF; CDR3nt: TGCGCCAGCAGCTCGGGTAGGGGCGATGAAGCTTTCTTT
abundance: -; j_gene: TRBJ1-1; v_gene: TRBV6-6; d_gene: -; CDR3aa: CASSYDRVSTEAFF; CDR3nt: TGTGCCAGCAGTTACGATAGGGTTTCCACTGAAGCTTTCTTT
abundance: -; j_gene: TRBJ2-2; v_gene: TRBV5-8; d_gene: -; CDR3aa: CASSRRETGELFF; CDR3nt: TGTGCCAGCAGCCGCAGGGAGACCGGGGAGCTGTTTTTT
abundance: -; j_gene: TRBJ2-5; v_gene: TRBV2; d_gene: -; CDR3aa: CASSEEGRAETQYF; CDR3nt: TGTGCCAGCAGTGAGGAGGGGAGAGCAGAGACCCAGTACTTC
abundance: -; j_gene: TRBJ2-2; v_gene: TRBV7-8; d_gene: -; CDR3aa: CASPAPNTGELFF; CDR3nt: TGTGCCAGCCCGGCTCCGAACACCGGGGAGCTGTTTTTT
abundance: -; j_gene: TRBJ2-5; v_gene: TRBV9; d_gene: -; CDR3aa: CASSVARTEQETQYF; CDR3nt: TGTGCCAGCAGCGTAGCGAGGACAGAACAAGAGACCCAGTACTTC
abundance: few; j_gene: TRBJ2-7; v_gene: TRBV4-3; d_gene: TRBD1; CDR3aa: CASSHSWTGESYEQYF; CDR3nt: TGCGCCAGCAGCCACTCCTGGACAGGGGAATCCTACGAGCAGTACTTC
abundance: -; j_gene: TRBJ2-2; v_gene: TRBV27; d_gene: -; CDR3aa: CASSFGGTGELFF; CDR3nt: TGTGCCAGCAGTTTCGGGGGAACCGGGGAGCTGTTTTTT
abundance: -; j_gene: TRBJ2-7; v_gene: TRBV20-1; d_gene: -; CDR3aa: CSLGGEQYF; CDR3nt: TGCAGTCTGGGGGGCGAGCAGTACTTC
abundance: -; j_gene: TRBJ2-2; v_gene: TRBV4-1; d_gene: TRBD2; CDR3aa: CASSPGGAWAVGELFF; CDR3nt: TGCGCCAGCAGCCCCGGGGGGGCATGGGCGGTCGGGGAGCTGTTTTTT
abundance: -; j_gene: TRBJ2-4; v_gene: TRBV15; d_gene: -; CDR3aa: CATSRESSPGDIQYF; CDR3nt: TGTGCCACCAGCAGAGAAAGCAGCCCAGGCGACATTCAGTACTTC
abundance: once; j_gene: TRBJ1-2; v_gene: TRBV6-1; d_gene: -; CDR3aa: CASSTQGGMYGYTF; CDR3nt: TGTGCCAGCAGTACCCAAGGAGGGATGTATGGCTACACCTTC
abundance: -; j_gene: TRBJ2-6; v_gene: TRBV7-9; d_gene: -; CDR3aa: CASSLVAGGANVLTF; CDR3nt: TGTGCCAGCAGCTTAGTGGCAGGGGGGGCCAACGTCCTGACTTTC
abundance: -; j_gene: TRBJ2-1; v_gene: TRBV7-2; d_gene: TRBD1; CDR3aa: CASSLVDREGEQFF; CDR3nt: TGTGCCAGCAGCTTAGTCGACAGGGAAGGGGAGCAGTTCTTC
abundance: -; j_gene: TRBJ1-6; v_gene: TRBV6-5; d_gene: -; CDR3aa: CASGWASSYNSPLHF; CDR3nt: TGTGCCAGCGGGTGGGCGAGCTCCTATAATTCACCCCTCCACTTT
abundance: -; j_gene: TRBJ2-5; v_gene: TRBV7-2; d_gene: -; CDR3aa: CASSPGETQYF; CDR3nt: TGTGCCAGCAGCCCCGGGGAGACCCAGTACTTC
abundance: -; j_gene: TRBJ2-1; v_gene: TRBV4-1; d_gene: -; CDR3aa: CASSQGNEQFF; CDR3nt: TGCGCCAGCAGCCAAGGGAATGAGCAGTTCTTC
abundance: -; j_gene: TRBJ2-1; v_gene: TRBV27; d_gene: TRBD1; CDR3aa: CASRAAGGRGEQFF; CDR3nt: TGTGCCAGCAGGGCGGCAGGGGGAAGGGGTGAGCAGTTCTTC
abundance: -; j_gene: TRBJ1-4; v_gene: TRBV28; d_gene: -; CDR3aa: CASSFGQNEKLFF; CDR3nt: TGTGCCAGCAGTTTTGGACAGAACGAAAAACTGTTTTTT
abundance: -; j_gene: TRBJ1-1; v_gene: TRBV10-3; d_gene: -; CDR3aa: CAISDEVMVNTEAFF; CDR3nt: TGTGCCATCAGTGACGAAGTCATGGTGAACACTGAAGCTTTCTTT
abundance: -; j_gene: TRBJ2-3; v_gene: TRBV9; d_gene: TRBD2; CDR3aa: CASSVEGRGTDTQYF; CDR3nt: TGTGCCAGCAGCGTAGAGGGGCGGGGGACAGATACGCAGTATTTT
abundance: -; j_gene: TRBJ1-1; v_gene: TRBV19; d_gene: TRBD1; CDR3aa: CASSTQGGGTEAFF; CDR3nt: TGTGCCAGTAGTACGCAGGGGGGCGGCACTGAAGCTTTCTTT
abundance: -; j_gene: TRBJ1-5; v_gene: TRBV6-1; d_gene: -; CDR3aa: CASSGGSNQPQHF; CDR3nt: TGTGCCAGCAGTGGCGGTAGCAATCAGCCCCAGCATTTT
abundance: few; j_gene: TRBJ1-1; v_gene: TRBV9; d_gene: TRBD1; CDR3aa: CASSVRAGGTEAFF; CDR3nt: TGTGCCAGCAGCGTAAGGGCAGGGGGCACTGAAGCTTTCTTT
abundance: -; j_gene: TRBJ1-4; v_gene: TRBV10-3; d_gene: TRBD1; CDR3aa: CAISESDWDRVTNEKLFF; CDR3nt: TGTGCCATCAGTGAGTCAGACTGGGACAGGGTGACTAATGAAAAACTGTTTTTT